Presented here are 2 T cell receptor beta chains from one specimen sequenced in a study of T cells in Graves' hyperthyroidism and ophthalmopathy. RNA transcripts provided the source from which TCR beta CDR3 regions were amplified. With the HTBI primer set, the TCR CDR3 went through a first round of RT-PCR. TCRdb itself ran the multiplex PCR reads through MiXCR, one entry per CDR3 protein. Among 400,000 or so distinct CDR3 sequences listed, around 15% were seen once. Sample: blood. These receptors originate from a man between 45 and 60 years old with Graves' ophthalmopathy.

This clonotype was recorded at least ten times. The V gene is TRBV10-3, the J gene TRBJ1-1; weak D call: TRBD1 (5 bases). Germline CDR1 is ENHRY and CDR2 is SYGVKD. The CDR3 covers 16 residues. The V end lost 3 bases, the J end lost 1 base, and 15 bases lay between the germline ends. CDR3: CAISDEAGRTNTEAFF. The CDR3 region has the DNA TGTGCCATCAGTGATGAGGCAGGGCGTACGAACACTGAAGCTTTCTTT.

This clonotype was observed many times. The gene calls are TRBV30 and TRBJ2-7; tentative D call: TRBD1 (5 bases). V lost 1 base, J lost 2 bases, and 12 bases lay in between. CDR1 and CDR2 from the germline V gene are GTSNPN and SVGIG (reference sequence). The CDR3 is 14 amino acids. The CDR3 nucleotides read TGTGCCTGGAGTGACCGCCAGGGAACCTACGAGCAGTACTTC. It yields the protein CAWSDRQGTYEQYF.